This T cell receptor beta chain came from a study of T-cell reconstitution after alpha-beta-depleted transplantation in children. The germline V gene encodes CDR1 KGHSH and CDR2 LQKENI. This CDR3 spans 13 amino acids. Unmatched junction bases numbered 1, after V lost 6 bases and J lost 1 base. Unique molecular identifiers were used to barcode this TCRbeta library. TCRdb called the PCR reads again in MiXCR, with one record for every CDR3 protein. This sample has around 380,000 distinct CDR3 sequences, with roughly a tenth found just once. The specimen comprised PBMCs from the stem cell graft donor, sampled from the stem cell graft. The rearrangement joins TRBV18 to TRBJ1-1; 8 bases align to TRBD1. The sequence was collected from a human donor who donated a stem cell graft to a child with acute myeloid leukemia. This CDR3 reads CASSTGENTEAFF. CDR3 nucleotide sequence: TGTGCCAGCTCGACAGGGGAGAACACTGAAGCTTTCTTT.